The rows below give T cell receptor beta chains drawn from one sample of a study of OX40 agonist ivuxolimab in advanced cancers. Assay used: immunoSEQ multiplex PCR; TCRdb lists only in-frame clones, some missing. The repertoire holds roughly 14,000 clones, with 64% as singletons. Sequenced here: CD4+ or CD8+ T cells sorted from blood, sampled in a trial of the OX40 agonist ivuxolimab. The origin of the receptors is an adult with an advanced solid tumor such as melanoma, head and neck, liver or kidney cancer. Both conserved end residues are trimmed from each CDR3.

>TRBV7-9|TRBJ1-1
ASSRGAFEAF
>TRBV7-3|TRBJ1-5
ASSLGGHQPQH
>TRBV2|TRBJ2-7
ASSEALETHSYEQY
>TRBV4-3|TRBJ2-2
ASSQDRMNTGELF
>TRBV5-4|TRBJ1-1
ASSTTRLMNTEAF
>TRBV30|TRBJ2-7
AWGDTYEQY
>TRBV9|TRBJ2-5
ASSVASQETQY
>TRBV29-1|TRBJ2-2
SVLGSTGELF
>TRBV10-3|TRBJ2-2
AISGRELGTTGELF
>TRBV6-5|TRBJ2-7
ASSYYRDYEQY
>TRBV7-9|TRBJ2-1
ASSQGQF
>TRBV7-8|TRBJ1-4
ASSFTQISGAENEKLF
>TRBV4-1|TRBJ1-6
ASSHPSSGVYNSPLH
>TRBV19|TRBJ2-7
ASSIGEETYEQY
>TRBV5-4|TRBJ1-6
ASSLAPGGNSPLH
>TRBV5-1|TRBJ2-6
ASSFSSGSSGANVLT
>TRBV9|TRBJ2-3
ASTPTGFGTDTQY
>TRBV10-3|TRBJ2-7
AISEGREAYEQY
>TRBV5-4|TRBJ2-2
ASSLAVIGASGELF
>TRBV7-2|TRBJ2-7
ASSLLPGLPYEQY
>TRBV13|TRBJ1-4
ASSFSWNEKLF
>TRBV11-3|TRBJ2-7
ASSLDFYEQY
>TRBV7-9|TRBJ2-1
ASSGNQFRVASEQF
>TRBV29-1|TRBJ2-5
SVSPRAFQETQY
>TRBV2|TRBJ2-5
ASRGTSGQETQY
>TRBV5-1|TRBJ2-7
ASSLKQGYEQY
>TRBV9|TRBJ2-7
ASSAQPGHAYEQY
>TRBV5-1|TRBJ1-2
ASSLYSNYGYT
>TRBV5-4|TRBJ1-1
ASRVLGFNTEAF
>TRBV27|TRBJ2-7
ASSLSGQGEGEQY
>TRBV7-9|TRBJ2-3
ASRGGPRDTQY
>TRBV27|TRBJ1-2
ASSPRGSNYGYT
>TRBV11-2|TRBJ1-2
ASSLDLGPGGGYT
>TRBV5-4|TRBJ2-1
ASCSDTHNEQF
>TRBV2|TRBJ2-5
ASSEVADLETQY
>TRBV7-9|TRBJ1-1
ASSDRQDTEAF
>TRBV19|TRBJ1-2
ASSIALTGNNGYT
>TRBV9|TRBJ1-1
ASSVEGQAYTEAF
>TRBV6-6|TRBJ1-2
ASSYSTAGGYT
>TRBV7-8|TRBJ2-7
ASSLAPPSGATYEQY
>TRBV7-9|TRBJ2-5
ASSPGRGQETQY
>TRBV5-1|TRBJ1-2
ASSLEGLRSYGYT
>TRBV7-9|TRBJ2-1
ASSLSGLDEQF
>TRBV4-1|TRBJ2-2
ASSQPQGAGELF
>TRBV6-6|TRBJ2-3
ASSYRALDTQY
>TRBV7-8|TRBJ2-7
ASTHRGPYEQY
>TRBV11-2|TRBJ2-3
ASSLLAGGADTQY
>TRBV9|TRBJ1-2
ASSVHLGADNHDYGYT
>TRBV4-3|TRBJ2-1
ASSQDRGGVYNEQF
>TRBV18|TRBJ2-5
ASSPPGTEQETQY
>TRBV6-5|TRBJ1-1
ASSYSIQGGTEAF
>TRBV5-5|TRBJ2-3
ASSPRDSDTQY
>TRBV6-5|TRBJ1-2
ASSYSRQNYGYT
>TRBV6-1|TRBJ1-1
ASSERTGGETEAF
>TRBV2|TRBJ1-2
ASSWQSYT
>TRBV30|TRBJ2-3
AWSVGAGPDTQY
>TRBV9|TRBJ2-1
ASSVSGGAGNEQF
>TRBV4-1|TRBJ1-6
ASSQDQGNSPLH
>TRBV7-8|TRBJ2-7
ASSLDDGSSYEQY
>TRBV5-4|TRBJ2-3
ASSLNTDTQY